Below, one TCR beta chain is given with its context. Its antigen specificity is not known. Per-nucleotide qualities are absent, and no much larger clonotype sits a single base away. In Seattle, one collaborating source enrolled patients while the infection was active and tracked those patients longitudinally over the course of disease. The collaborating institutions used their own protocols to collect whole blood in K2EDTA tubes. For TCRbeta analysis, collaborators shipped samples in one of three forms: frozen whole blood, isolated PBMCs, or DNA extracted from either of those sample types. The immunoSEQ Assay, a bias-controlled multiplex PCR, was used to amplify TCRbeta CDR3 regions from genomic DNA. Per the source publication's procedure: The number of nucleated cells in each sample was estimated from the amplification of reference gene primers within the assay. To quantify the absolute abundance of each unique TCRbeta CDR3 rearrangement, sequence reads were collapsed and filtered. For each sample, productive Simpson clonality was calculated by taking the square root of Simpson's diversity index across productive rearrangements. TCRdb's version of the immuneACCESS table is confined to in-frame rearrangements and falls short of the full clone set. An unresolved V gene accounts for under half of the shortfall where checked; the remainder is of unknown origin. For V, J and clone size, that table is used; D and trimming come from the DNA. The sample table contains about 200,000 clones; only one count was recorded for over 80% of them. The top ten clonotypes cover 0.9% to 0.95% of the sample.

The CDR3 runs 15 amino acids, cysteine and phenylalanine included. Just the 45-base CDR3 DNA is kept, in frame starting at base 1. The germline V gene supplies CDR1 MNHEY and CDR2 SVGEGT. Germline trimming amounts to 6 bases on V and 4 bases on J, with 8 as the count of junction bases outside the gene matches. These data belong to a study of blood T cell repertoires in COVID-19 (dated by TCRdb to the early 2020s). Study-level background: The collaborator samples originated in the United States, Italy and Spain and spanned the acute and convalescent phases of COVID-19. The prospective study material was composed of cDNA or gDNA derived from T cells, B-cell-depleted T cells, or PBMCs. Deeply sampled blood TCRbeta repertoires from subjects exposed to, actively infected with, or recovered from COVID-19 were included in the dataset. The repertoires were released in a freely available public database intended as a resource for research on the immune response to SARS-CoV-2. Samples came from the ongoing ImmuneRACE study (first 160 participants) plus 1,254 subjects from 6 global collaborators. The sample metadata nearly always contained a de-identified subject ID, COVID-19 status, age in years and sex. Where HLA class I and class II types were available, the types were taken from metadata supplied by the sample provider, not from assay-based typing.

Overall study outcomes, separate from this receptor: The amount of clinical and demographic metadata varied by source and participant and was provided uncurated.

Material for sequencing was peripheral blood. The TCR was taken from a man between 60 and 75 years old with COVID-19, enrolled during active disease. The chain is assembled from TRBV6-2 or TRBV6-3 and TRBJ1-2, and 10 bases in between align with TRBD1. The nucleotides read TGTGCCAGCAGCGACCGGACAGGGGGAGTCTATGGCTACACCTTC. It codes for CASSDRTGGVYGYTF.